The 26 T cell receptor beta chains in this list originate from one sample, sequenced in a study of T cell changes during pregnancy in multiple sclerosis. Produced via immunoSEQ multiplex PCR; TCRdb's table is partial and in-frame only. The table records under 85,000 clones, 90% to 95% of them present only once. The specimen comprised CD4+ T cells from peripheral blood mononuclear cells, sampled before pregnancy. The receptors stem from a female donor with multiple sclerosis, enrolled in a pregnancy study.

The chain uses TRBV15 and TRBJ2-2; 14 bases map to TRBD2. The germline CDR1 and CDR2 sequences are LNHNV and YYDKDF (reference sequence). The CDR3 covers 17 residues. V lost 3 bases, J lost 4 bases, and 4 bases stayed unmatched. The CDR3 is CATSRVGLAGGTGELFF. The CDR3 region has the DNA TGTGCCACCAGCAGGGTAGGACTAGCGGGAGGCACCGGGGAGCTGTTTTTT.

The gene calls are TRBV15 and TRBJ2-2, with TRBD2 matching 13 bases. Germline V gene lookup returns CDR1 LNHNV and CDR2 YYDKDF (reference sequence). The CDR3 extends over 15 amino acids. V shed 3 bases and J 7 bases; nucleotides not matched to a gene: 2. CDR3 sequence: CATSRGLAGLGELFF. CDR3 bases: TGTGCCACCAGCAGGGGACTAGCGGGACTCGGGGAGCTGTTTTTT.

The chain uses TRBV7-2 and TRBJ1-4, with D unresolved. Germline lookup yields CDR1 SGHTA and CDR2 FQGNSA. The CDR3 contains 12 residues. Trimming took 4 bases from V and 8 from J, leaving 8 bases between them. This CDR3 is CASSSLGEKLFF. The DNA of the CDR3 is TGTGCCAGCAGCTCCCTCGGGGAAAAACTGTTTTTT.

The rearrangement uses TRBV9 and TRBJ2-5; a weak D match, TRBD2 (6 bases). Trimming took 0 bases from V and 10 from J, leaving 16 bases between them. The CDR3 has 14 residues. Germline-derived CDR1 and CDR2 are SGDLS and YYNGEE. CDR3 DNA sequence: TGTGCCAGCAGCGTAGGCTCGCGGGACTCAAGCCAGTACTTC. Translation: CASSVGSRDSSQYF.

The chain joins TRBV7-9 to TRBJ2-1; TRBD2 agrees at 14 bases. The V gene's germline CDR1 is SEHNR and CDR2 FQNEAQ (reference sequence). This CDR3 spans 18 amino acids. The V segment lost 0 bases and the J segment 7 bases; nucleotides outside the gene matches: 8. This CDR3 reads CASSLAWPGTSGRNEQFF. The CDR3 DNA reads TGTGCCAGCAGCTTAGCGTGGCCCGGGACTAGCGGGAGAAATGAGCAGTTCTTC. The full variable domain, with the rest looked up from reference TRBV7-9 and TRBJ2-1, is DTGVSQNPRHKITKRGQNVTFRCDPISEHNRLYWYRQTLGQGPEFLTYFQNEAQLEKSRLLSDRFSAERPKGSFSTLEIQRTEQGDSAMYLCASSLAWPGTSGRNEQFFGPGTRLTVL.

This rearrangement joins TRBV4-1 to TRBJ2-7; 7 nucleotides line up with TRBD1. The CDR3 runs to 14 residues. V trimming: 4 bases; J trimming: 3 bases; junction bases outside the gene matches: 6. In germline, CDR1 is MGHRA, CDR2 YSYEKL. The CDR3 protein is CASSPRQGYYEQYF. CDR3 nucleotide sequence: TGCGCCAGCAGCCCTAGACAGGGATACTACGAGCAGTACTTC.

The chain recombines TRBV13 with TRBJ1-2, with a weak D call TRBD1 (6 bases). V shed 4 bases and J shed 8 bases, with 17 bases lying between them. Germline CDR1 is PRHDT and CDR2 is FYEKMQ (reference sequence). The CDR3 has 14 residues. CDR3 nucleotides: TGTGCCAGCAGCTACCGGACAGTTATGGAAGGCTACACCTTC. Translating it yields CASSYRTVMEGYTF.

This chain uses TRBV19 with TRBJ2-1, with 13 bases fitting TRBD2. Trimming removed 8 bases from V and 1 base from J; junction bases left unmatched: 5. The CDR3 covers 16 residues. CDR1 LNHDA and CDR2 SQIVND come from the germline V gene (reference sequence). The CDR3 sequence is CASGRTSGGSYNEQFF. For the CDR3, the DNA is TGTGCCAGTGGACGGACTAGCGGGGGATCCTACAATGAGCAGTTCTTC.

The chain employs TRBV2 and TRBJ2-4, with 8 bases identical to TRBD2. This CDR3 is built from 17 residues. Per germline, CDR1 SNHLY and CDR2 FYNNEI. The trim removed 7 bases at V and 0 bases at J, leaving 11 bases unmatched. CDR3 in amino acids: CASNRGERGLAKNIQYF. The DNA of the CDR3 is TGTGCCAGCAACCGCGGGGAGCGGGGGCTAGCCAAAAACATTCAGTACTTC.

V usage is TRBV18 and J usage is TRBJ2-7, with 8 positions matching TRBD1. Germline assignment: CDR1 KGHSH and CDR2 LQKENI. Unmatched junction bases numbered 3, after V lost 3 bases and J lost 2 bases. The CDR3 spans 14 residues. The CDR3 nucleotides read TGTGCCAGCTCACCTCTGACAGGGGCCTACGAGCAGTACTTC. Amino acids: CASSPLTGAYEQYF.

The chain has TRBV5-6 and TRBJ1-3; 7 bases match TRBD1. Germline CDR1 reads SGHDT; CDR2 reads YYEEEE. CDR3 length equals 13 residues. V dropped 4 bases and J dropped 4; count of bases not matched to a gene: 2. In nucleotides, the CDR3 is TGTGCCAGCAGCGCGACAGGGGGAAACACCATATATTTT. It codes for CASSATGGNTIYF. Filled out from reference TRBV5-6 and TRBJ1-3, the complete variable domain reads DAGVTQSPTHLIKTRGQQVTLRCSPKSGHDTVSWYQQALGQGPQFIFQYYEEEERQRGNFPDRFSGHQFPNYSSELNVNALLLGDSALYLCASSATGGNTIYFGEGSWLTVV.

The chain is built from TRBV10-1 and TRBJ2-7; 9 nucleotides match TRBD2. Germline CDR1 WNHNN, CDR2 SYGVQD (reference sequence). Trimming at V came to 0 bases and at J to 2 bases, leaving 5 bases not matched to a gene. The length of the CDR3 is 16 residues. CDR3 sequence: CASSESPSGTPYEQYF. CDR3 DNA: TGCGCCAGCAGTGAGTCTCCTAGCGGGACCCCCTACGAGCAGTACTTC.

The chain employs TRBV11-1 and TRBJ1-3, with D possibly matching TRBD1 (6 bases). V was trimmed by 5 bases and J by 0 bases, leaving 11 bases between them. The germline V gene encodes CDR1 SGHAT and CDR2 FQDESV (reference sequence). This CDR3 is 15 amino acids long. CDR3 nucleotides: TGTGCCAGCAGCAGGACAGACAGCTCTGGAAACACCATATATTTT. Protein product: CASSRTDSSGNTIYF.

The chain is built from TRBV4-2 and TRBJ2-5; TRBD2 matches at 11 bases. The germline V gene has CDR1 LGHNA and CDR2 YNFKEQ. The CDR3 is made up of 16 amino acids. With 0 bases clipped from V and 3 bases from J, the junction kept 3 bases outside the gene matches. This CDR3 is CASSQDGTSGEETQYF. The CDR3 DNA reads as TGTGCCAGCAGCCAAGATGGGACTAGCGGTGAAGAGACCCAGTACTTC.

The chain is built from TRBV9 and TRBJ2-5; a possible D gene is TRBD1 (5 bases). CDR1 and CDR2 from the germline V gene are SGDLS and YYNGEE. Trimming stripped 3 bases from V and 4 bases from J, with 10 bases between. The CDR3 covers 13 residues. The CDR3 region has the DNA TGTGCCAGCAGCGATGGGGCCGGAGAGACCCAGTACTTC. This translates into CASSDGAGETQYF. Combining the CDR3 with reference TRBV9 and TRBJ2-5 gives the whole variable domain DSGVTQTPKHLITATGQRVTLRCSPRSGDLSVYWYQQSLDQGLQFLIQYYNGEERAKGNILERFSAQQFPDLHSELNLSSLELGDSALYFCASSDGAGETQYFGPGTRLLVL.

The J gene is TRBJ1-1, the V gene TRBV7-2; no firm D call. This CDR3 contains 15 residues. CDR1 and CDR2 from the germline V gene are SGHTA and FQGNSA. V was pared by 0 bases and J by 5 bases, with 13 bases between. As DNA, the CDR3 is TGTGCCAGCAGCTTAGCGGAGGTGGGGAGGACTGAAGCTTTCTTT. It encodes CASSLAEVGRTEAFF.

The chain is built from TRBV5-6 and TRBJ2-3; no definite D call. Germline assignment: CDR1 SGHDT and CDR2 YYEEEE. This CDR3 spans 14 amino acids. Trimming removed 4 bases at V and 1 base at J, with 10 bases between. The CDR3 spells CASSPWARTDTQYF. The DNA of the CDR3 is TGTGCCAGCAGCCCGTGGGCCCGCACAGATACGCAGTATTTT.

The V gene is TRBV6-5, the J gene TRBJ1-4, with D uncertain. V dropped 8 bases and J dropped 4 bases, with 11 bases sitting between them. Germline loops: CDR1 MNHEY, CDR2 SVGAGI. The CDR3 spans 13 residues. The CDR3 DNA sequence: TGTGCCAGCGGGAGGGATAATAATGAAAAACTGTTTTTT. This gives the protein CASGRDNNEKLFF.

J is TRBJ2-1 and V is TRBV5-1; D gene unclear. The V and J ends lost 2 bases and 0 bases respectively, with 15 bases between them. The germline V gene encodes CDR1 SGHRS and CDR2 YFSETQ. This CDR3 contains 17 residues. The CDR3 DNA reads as TGCGCCAGCAGCTTAACCCTTACCAAGAGCTCCTACAATGAGCAGTTCTTC. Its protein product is CASSLTLTKSSYNEQFF.

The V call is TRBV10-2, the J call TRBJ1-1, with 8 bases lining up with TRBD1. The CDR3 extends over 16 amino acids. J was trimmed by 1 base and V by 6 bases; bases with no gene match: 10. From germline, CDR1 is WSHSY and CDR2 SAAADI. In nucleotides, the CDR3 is TGCGCCAGCAGGCTGGGACAGGTAGTGAGGAACACTGAAGCTTTCTTT. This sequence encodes CASRLGQVVRNTEAFF.

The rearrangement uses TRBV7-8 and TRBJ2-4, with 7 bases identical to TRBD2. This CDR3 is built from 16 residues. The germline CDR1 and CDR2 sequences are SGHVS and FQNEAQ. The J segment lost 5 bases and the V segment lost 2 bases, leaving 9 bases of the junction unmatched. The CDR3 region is CASSLISQRGENIQYF. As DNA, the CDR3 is TGTGCCAGCAGCTTAATCTCCCAACGGGGGGAAAACATTCAGTACTTC.

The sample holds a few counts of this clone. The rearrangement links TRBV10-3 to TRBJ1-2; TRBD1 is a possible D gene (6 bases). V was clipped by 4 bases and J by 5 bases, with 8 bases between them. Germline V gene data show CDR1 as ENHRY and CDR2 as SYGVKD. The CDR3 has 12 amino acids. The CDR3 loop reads CAISAQGYGYTF. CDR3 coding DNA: TGTGCCATCAGTGCTCAGGGGTATGGCTACACCTTC.

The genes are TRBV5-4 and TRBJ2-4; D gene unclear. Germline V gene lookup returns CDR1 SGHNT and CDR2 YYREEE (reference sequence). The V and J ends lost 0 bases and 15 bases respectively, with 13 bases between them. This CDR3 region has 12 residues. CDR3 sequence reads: CASSLEASRPYF. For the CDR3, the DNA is TGTGCCAGCAGCTTGGAGGCTAGTCGACCGTACTTC.

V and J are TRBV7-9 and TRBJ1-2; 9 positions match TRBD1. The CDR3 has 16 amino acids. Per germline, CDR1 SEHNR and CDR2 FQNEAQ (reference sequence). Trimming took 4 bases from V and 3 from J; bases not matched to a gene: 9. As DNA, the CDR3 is TGTGCCAGCAGCTCCGACACTGGACAGGGGCACTATGGCTACACCTTC. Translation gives CASSSDTGQGHYGYTF.

The CDR3 DNA reads TGTGCCAGCAGTTCTTCCCCTAGCGGGAGATACACAGATACGCAGTATTTT. It is translated as CASSSSPSGRYTDTQYF. The chain uses TRBV27 and TRBJ2-3, with TRBD2 identical over 10 bases. The CDR3 extends over 17 amino acids. V lost 4 bases and J lost 2; bases outside the gene matches: 9. Per the germline V gene, CDR1 is MNHEY and CDR2 is SMNVEV (reference sequence).

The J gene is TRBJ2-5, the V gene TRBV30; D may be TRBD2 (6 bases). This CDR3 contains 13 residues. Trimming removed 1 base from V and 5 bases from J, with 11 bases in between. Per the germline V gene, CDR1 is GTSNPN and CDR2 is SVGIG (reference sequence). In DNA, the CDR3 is TGTGCCTGGAGTGGACTAGGTTGGGAGACCCAGTACTTC. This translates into CAWSGLGWETQYF.